These T cell receptor beta chains were read from a single sample in a study of T-cell reconstitution after alpha-beta-depleted transplantation in children. TCRdb analysed the PCR reads with MiXCR anew, one entry per CDR3 protein. The repertoire consists of roughly 400,000 distinct CDR3 sequences, with around 21% occurring once and the leading ten covering 3% to 4.5%. Sample: PBMCs from the stem cell graft donor, taken from the stem cell graft. The receptors were sampled from a human donor who donated a stem cell graft to a child with acute myeloid leukemia. The CDR3 runs from the conserved cysteine through the conserved F or W. A D gene is named only where the DNA matches it firmly. Clone size is given for some rows only: seen once, a few or many times, or a class if the clone is expanded.

D gene	clone size	V gene	J gene	CDR3 DNA	CDR3 protein
NA	few	TRBV21-1	TRBJ2-7	TGTGCCAGCAGCAAAGGCGAGACAGATGACTACGAGCAGTACTTC	CASSKGETDDYEQYF
NA	NA	TRBV9	TRBJ2-3	TGTGCCAGCAGCGTAGTGGGGGATACGCAGTATTTT	CASSVVGDTQYF
NA	NA	TRBV28	TRBJ1-6	TGTGCCAGCAGTCTACAGGCGGATAATTCACCCCTCCACTTT	CASSLQADNSPLHF
NA	NA	TRBV7-8	TRBJ2-2	TGTGCCAGCCTGGGGGGTCGTAACACCGGGGAGCTGTTTTTT	CASLGGRNTGELFF
NA	NA	TRBV28	TRBJ2-1	TGTGCCATGGGCCCCGGGGGCGAGGACAGGAGCTACAGCGGGAAATCCAATGAGCAGTTCTTC	CAMGPGGEDRSYSGKSNEQFF
NA	few	TRBV6-1	TRBJ2-7	TGTGCCAGCAGTCTCGGGTGGGAGAGATACGAGCAGTACTTC	CASSLGWERYEQYF
NA	few	TRBV29-1	TRBJ1-4	TGCAGCGTGGGAGAGGTTGAAAAACTGTTTTTT	CSVGEVEKLFF
NA	NA	TRBV10-3	TRBJ1-1	TGTGCCATCGGGGCGACAGAAAACACTGAAGCTTTCTTT	CAIGATENTEAFF
NA	many	TRBV6-5	TRBJ2-1	TGTGCCAGCAAGAACGGGCTAGACTGGCCCCAGTTCTTC	CASKNGLDWPQFF
NA	few	TRBV6-1	TRBJ2-7	TGTGCCAGCAGCCCCGGAGGGGGAGGTGGCTACGAGCAGTACTTC	CASSPGGGGGYEQYF
NA	NA	TRBV6-5	TRBJ1-1	TGTGCCAGCAGTTACCGGGTTGCAGACACTGAAGCTTTCTTT	CASSYRVADTEAFF
NA	NA	TRBV5-8	TRBJ2-2	TGTGCCAGCAGCTTGACTTTTGGGGGAGTCAGCGGGGAGCTGTTTTTT	CASSLTFGGVSGELFF
NA	NA	TRBV2	TRBJ1-1	TGTGCCAGCAGAGGGGGGGGCGCTGAAGCTTTCTTT	CASRGGGAEAFF
TRBD2	NA	TRBV28	TRBJ2-5	TGTGCCAGCAGTTTCCGGGGACTAGTTCGAGCCCAGTACTTC	CASSFRGLVRAQYF
NA	NA	TRBV5-1	TRBJ1-3	TGCGCCAGCAGCTTCTCAGGGGACTCCACCATATATTTT	CASSFSGDSTIYF
NA	NA	TRBV20-1	TRBJ2-3	TGCAGTGCTTTCGACCCGCCGGATACGCAGTATTTT	CSAFDPPDTQYF
NA	many	TRBV5-1	TRBJ1-5	TGCGCCAGCAGCTTGGACCCAGGACAGAATCAGCCCCAGCATTTT	CASSLDPGQNQPQHF
NA	few	TRBV5-5	TRBJ2-7	TGTGCCAGCAGCTTGGCCGCGTTTGGAGTTACCGTCTACGAGCAGTACTTC	CASSLAAFGVTVYEQYF
TRBD1	NA	TRBV12-3/TRBV12-4	TRBJ2-5	TGTGCCAGCAGCCGACAGGGCTGGGAGACCCAGTACTTC	CASSRQGWETQYF
NA	NA	TRBV20-1	TRBJ2-3	TGCAGTGCCCCTCAGGGTGCAGATACGCAGTATTTT	CSAPQGADTQYF
TRBD1	many	TRBV20-1	TRBJ2-1	TGCAGTGCTAGGGAACAGGGGGCTAGAAATGAGCAGTTCTTC	CSAREQGARNEQFF
TRBD2	NA	TRBV20-1	TRBJ2-3	TGCAGTGCTAGACAGTTAGCGGGAGCGGATGATACGCAGTATTTT	CSARQLAGADDTQYF
TRBD2	NA	TRBV4-3	TRBJ2-1	TGCGCCAGCAGCCAAGGGACTAGCGGGATCAATGAGCAGTTCTTC	CASSQGTSGINEQFF
TRBD2	many	TRBV5-1	TRBJ2-1	TGCGCCAGCAGCAGAGAACCGGGACTAGCGGGAGCTGGTGAGCAGTTCTTC	CASSREPGLAGAGEQFF
TRBD2	many	TRBV24-1	TRBJ2-1	TGTGCCACCAGTCCCCGGGGGGGGGAGGGCCGAGGTGAGCAGTTCTTC	CATSPRGGEGRGEQFF
TRBD2	NA	TRBV6-1	TRBJ2-3	TGTGCCAGCTCGACTAGCGGGAGTGGAGCAGATACGCAGTATTTT	CASSTSGSGADTQYF
NA	many	TRBV29-1	TRBJ1-3	TGCAGCGTTTCAGGGGATGGCCGAAACACCATATATTTT	CSVSGDGRNTIYF